The clone carrying this T cell receptor beta chain was recorded at least ten times. The time point here: blood at routine non-recurrence follow-up after resection. Unsorted whole RNA samples from tumor, nontumor lung or frozen PBMC were sequenced. TCRdb redid the calling of the 5' RACE reads with MiXCR, one entry per CDR3 protein. The sample yields 20,000 to 30,000 distinct CDR3 sequences, 8% to 10% seen once. V gave up 4 bases and J gave up 0 bases, with 10 bases separating them. The CDR3 is 14 amino acids. Germline V gives CDR1 SQVTM, CDR2 ANQGSEA. These data come from a study of spatial heterogeneity in lung cancer. About the study: Approximately two years after resection was the median timing of the follow-up PBMC samples, which were sequenced when available.

The sequence was collected from a male donor with early-stage non-small cell lung cancer. The chain carries TRBV29-1 and TRBJ2-4; D gene uncertain. The sequencing used PBMCs, collected at follow-up. The DNA for the CDR3 is TGCAGCGTTGGAAGCTTACTAGCCAAAAACATTCAGTACTTC. It is translated as CSVGSLLAKNIQYF.